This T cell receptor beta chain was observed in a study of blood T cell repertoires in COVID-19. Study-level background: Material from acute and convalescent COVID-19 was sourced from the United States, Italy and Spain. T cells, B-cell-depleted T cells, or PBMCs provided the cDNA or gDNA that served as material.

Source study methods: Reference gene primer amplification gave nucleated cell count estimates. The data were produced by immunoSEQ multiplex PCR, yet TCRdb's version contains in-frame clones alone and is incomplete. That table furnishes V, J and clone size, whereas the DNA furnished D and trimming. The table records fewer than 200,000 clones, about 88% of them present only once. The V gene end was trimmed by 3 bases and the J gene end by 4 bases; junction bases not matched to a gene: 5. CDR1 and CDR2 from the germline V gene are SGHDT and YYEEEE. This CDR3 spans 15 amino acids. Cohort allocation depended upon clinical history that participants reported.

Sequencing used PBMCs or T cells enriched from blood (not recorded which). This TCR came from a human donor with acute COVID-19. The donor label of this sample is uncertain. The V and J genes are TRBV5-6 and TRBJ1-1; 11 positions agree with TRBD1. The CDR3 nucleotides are TGTGCCAGCAGCTGGGGACAGGGGGTCGGCACTGAAGCTTTCTTT. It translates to CASSWGQGVGTEAFF.